The sequence of this T cell receptor (beta chain) was determined in a study of T cells after yellow fever vaccination. Looking at the study overall: SMART-Seq v4 Ultra Low Input prepared the low-cell-number fractions.

This clonotype has just a few counts. The ends were cut back, 6 bases at V and 1 base at J, with 16 bases in the middle. The V gene's germline CDR1 is MNHNS and CDR2 SASEGT. This CDR3 region has 16 residues. A single record per CDR3 protein comes from TCRdb applying MiXCR to the 5' RACE reads. The sample shows 450,000 to 600,000 distinct CDR3 sequences, roughly 13% of them seen only once. The specimen was PBMCs, collected on the day of the yellow fever booster vaccination. The receptor was isolated from a man younger than 45 who received the YFV17D yellow fever vaccine. The genes are TRBV6-1 and TRBJ2-1; TRBD2 is a possible D gene (6 bases). The CDR3 nucleotides read TGTGCCAGCAGCCGTTTATCCGGGAGTTCCTACAATGAGCAGTTCTTC. Translating gives CASSRLSGSSYNEQFF.